This passage covers 11 T cell receptor beta chains from one sample sequenced in a study of beta chain features in type 1 diabetes. What was sequenced were expressed TCRB transcripts, since all of the isolated RNA had been reverse transcribed. The repertoire was sequenced with immunoSEQ multiplex PCR; TCRdb's copy has only in-frame clones and lacks some. This sample has hundreds of thousands of clones, with around 68% found just once. The sequenced sample consisted of naive CD4+ T cells from blood. Receptors originate from a man younger than 40 in good health.

This clone was seen more than once but under ten times. The rearrangement uses TRBV29-1 and TRBJ2-2; D not certain. The V gene's germline CDR1 is SQVTM and CDR2 ANQGSEA. V gave up 5 bases and J gave up 7 bases, with 8 bases separating them. This CDR3 region has 11 residues. CDR3 region: CSVKGIGELFF. DNA for the CDR3: TGCAGCGTTAAGGGCATCGGGGAGCTGTTTTTT.

The table lists this clone with a few counts. The chain recombines TRBV30 with TRBJ2-3; a possible D gene is TRBD1 (5 bases). Looked up from germline, CDR1 is GTSNPN and CDR2 is SVGIG (reference sequence). V was trimmed by 1 base and J by 0 bases, leaving 11 bases between them. CDR3 length equals 15 residues. The CDR3 protein is CAWSGNRWSTDTQYF. CDR3 sequence (DNA): TGTGCCTGGAGTGGAAACAGGTGGAGCACAGATACGCAGTATTTT.

The genes are TRBV15 and TRBJ2-3, with no clear D. CDR1 and CDR2 (germline): LNHNV, YYDKDF (reference sequence). The CDR3 covers 14 residues. Trimming shortened V by 0 bases and J by 2 bases, and 6 bases separated the two germline ends. This CDR3 reads CATSRDPDTDTQYF. The CDR3 DNA is TGTGCCACCAGCAGAGATCCCGACACAGATACGCAGTATTTT. The variable domain in full, completed from reference TRBV15 and TRBJ2-3, reads DAMVIQNPRYQVTQFGKPVTLSCSQTLNHNVMYWYQQKSSQAPKLLFHYYDKDFNNEADTPDNFQSRRPNTSFCFLDIRSPGLGDTAMYLCATSRDPDTDTQYFGPGTRLTVL.

The chain's CDR3 is CASSLASKAGGEQYF. In DNA form, the CDR3 reads TGTGCCAGCAGCCTCGCGTCCAAAGCGGGAGGCGAGCAGTACTTC. The J gene is TRBJ2-7, the V gene TRBV11-2, with 9 bases identical to TRBD2. The ends lost 5 bases at V and 6 bases at J; junction bases unmatched: 11. This CDR3 has 15 residues. Germline V lookup: CDR1 SGHAT, CDR2 FQNNGV.

Remarks on this clone: The sample contains more than one DNA sequence encoding this CDR3. This sequence joins TRBV30 and TRBJ1-1; no clear D. This CDR3 has 13 amino acids. V lost 0 bases to trimming and J lost 1 base, with 6 bases between them. Germline V gene sequence: CDR1 GTSNPN, CDR2 SVGIG (reference sequence). This CDR3 is CAWSVGRNTEAFF. The DNA of the CDR3 is TGTGCCTGGAGTGTCGGTCGGAACACTGAAGCTTTCTTT.

This chain joins TRBV13 and TRBJ2-3; unclear D gene. This CDR3 spans 15 amino acids. Germline V gene lookup returns CDR1 PRHDT and CDR2 FYEKMQ (reference sequence). The V gene lost 0 bases and the J gene lost 3 bases, with 10 bases spanning the gap. As DNA, the CDR3 is TGTGCCAGCAGCTTAGGCGGAATGGTTACAGATACGCAGTATTTT. Protein sequence: CASSLGGMVTDTQYF. Complete variable domain (other parts from reference TRBV13 and TRBJ2-3): AAGVIQSPRHLIKEKRETATLKCYPIPRHDTVYWYQQGPGQDPQFLISFYEKMQSDKGSIPDRFSAQQFSDYHSELNMSSLELGDSALYFCASSLGGMVTDTQYFGPGTRLTVL.

This clone was observed a handful of times. The CDR3 region is CASSSARGLGEQYF. In DNA, the CDR3 is TGTGCCAGCAGCTCCGCCCGGGGCCTCGGGGAGCAGTACTTC. This rearrangement joins TRBV11-2 to TRBJ2-7; D tentatively fits TRBD1 or TRBD2 (5 bases each). The V end was cut by 4 bases, the J end by 7 bases, with 17 bases between. The germline V gene has CDR1 SGHAT and CDR2 FQNNGV. The CDR3 is 14 residues long.

This sequence joins TRBV7-8 and TRBJ1-2; tentatively, D is TRBD1 (6 bases). The V end was cut by 5 bases, the J end by 1 base, with 17 bases between. The V gene's germline CDR1 is SGHVS and CDR2 FQNEAQ. CDR3 size: 16 residues. The CDR3 loop reads CASSPQGSRGNYGYTF. As DNA, the CDR3 is TGTGCCAGCAGCCCCCAAGGGTCCAGGGGTAACTATGGCTACACCTTC.

The V and J genes are TRBV30 and TRBJ1-4, with D uncertain. The CDR3 consists of 12 residues. CDR1 GTSNPN and CDR2 SVGIG come from the germline V gene (reference sequence). Trimming stripped 0 bases from V and 6 bases from J, with 5 bases between. The CDR3 sequence: CAWSVLDEKLFF. CDR3 coding DNA: TGTGCCTGGAGTGTCTTGGATGAAAAACTGTTTTTT.

This clone was counted only a few times. This chain uses TRBV29-1 with TRBJ2-5, with D possibly matching TRBD2 (6 bases). Trimming stripped 7 bases from V and 5 bases from J, with 23 bases between. This CDR3 has 15 residues. Per the germline V gene, CDR1 is SQVTM and CDR2 is ANQGSEA. The DNA of the CDR3 is TGCAGCGGGAACCTAGTAGCTGGGGGGTGGGAGACCCAGTACTTC. It yields the protein CSGNLVAGGWETQYF.

This rearrangement joins TRBV14 to TRBJ2-1; D possibly corresponds to TRBD2 (7 bases). CDR1 SGHDN and CDR2 FVKESK come from the germline V gene. This CDR3 region has 13 residues. V lost 1 base and J lost 9, with 10 bases in between. The CDR3 sequence is CASSQAGGTEQFF. DNA for the CDR3: TGTGCCAGCAGCCAAGCGGGGGGCACTGAGCAGTTCTTC.